These T cell receptor beta chains were read from a single sample in a study of T cell responses to AZD1222 COVID-19 vaccine. Some clones are missing from TCRdb's copy, which holds only in-frame ones; the method was immunoSEQ multiplex PCR. The data contain around 110,000 clones, 85% to 90% of them singletons. Source: peripheral blood, taken on day 0 of AZD1222 vaccination. The receptors shown here come from an adult in good health. Each CDR3 is given with its conserved first and last residue. D genes are given only for firm matches. The listing skips clone size in some rows; elsewhere it reads once, few, many or a size class.

j_call clone_size v_call d_call cdr3_aa cdr3_nt
TRBJ2-7 - TRBV5-1 TRBD1 CASSIQGHYEQYF TGCGCCAGCAGCATACAGGGGCACTACGAGCAGTACTTC
TRBJ1-1 - TRBV5-1 TRBD1 CASRRTGVNTEAFF TGCGCCAGCAGGAGGACAGGGGTTAACACTGAAGCTTTCTTT
TRBJ1-5 - TRBV5-4 - CASSLDANQPQHF TGTGCCAGCAGCTTGGACGCGAATCAGCCCCAGCATTTT
TRBJ1-1 - TRBV7-9 - CASSLAGRAFF TGTGCCAGCAGCTTAGCAGGGCGCGCTTTCTTT
TRBJ2-3 - TRBV5-8 TRBD1 CASSPGTGVGSDTQYF TGTGCCAGCAGCCCCGGGACAGGGGTTGGGTCAGATACGCAGTATTTT
TRBJ2-1 - TRBV2 - CASSEQGTGYNEQFF TGTGCCAGCAGTGAACAAGGGACCGGCTACAATGAGCAGTTCTTC
TRBJ1-6 - TRBV7-9 TRBD1 CASSTRQGPNSPLHF TGTGCCAGCAGCACCCGACAGGGGCCAAATTCACCCCTCCACTTT
TRBJ2-7 - TRBV6-5 TRBD1 CASRRGQGVYEQYF TGTGCCAGCAGACGCGGACAGGGCGTCTACGAGCAGTACTTC
TRBJ1-5 - TRBV7-2 - CASSLAPAGTNQPQHF TGTGCCAGCAGCTTAGCCCCAGCAGGGACCAATCAGCCCCAGCATTTT
TRBJ2-7 - TRBV7-6 TRBD1 CASSLVGTGLLYEQYF TGTGCCAGCAGCTTAGTCGGGACAGGGCTATTATACGAGCAGTACTTC
TRBJ2-1 - TRBV7-9 TRBD1 CASSLGQGLGNEQFF TGTGCCAGCAGCCTCGGACAGGGCCTAGGGAATGAGCAGTTCTTC
TRBJ1-4 - TRBV7-2 - CASSKSGTLTEKLFF TGTGCCAGCAGCAAATCCGGGACACTTACTGAAAAACTGTTTTTT
TRBJ2-7 once TRBV2 TRBD2 CASSIAGTSRSYEQYF TGTGCCAGCAGCATCGCCGGGACTAGCAGATCCTACGAGCAGTACTTC
TRBJ1-2 - TRBV19 TRBD1 CASSDNRQGQGYTF TGTGCCAGTAGCGATAATAGACAGGGACAGGGCTACACCTTC
TRBJ2-2 - TRBV27 TRBD2 CASARGNTNTGELFF TGTGCCAGCGCGCGGGGGAACACGAACACCGGGGAGCTGTTTTTT
TRBJ1-5 - TRBV5-1 TRBD1 CASSLGGTGYQPQHF TGCGCCAGCAGCTTGGGGGGGACAGGCTATCAGCCCCAGCATTTT
TRBJ1-2 - TRBV29-1 - CSARRGADGYTF TGCAGCGCTAGACGGGGGGCTGATGGCTACACCTTC
TRBJ1-2 - TRBV27 - CASSSLLYGDGYTF TGTGCCAGCAGTTCTCTCCTTTATGGGGACGGCTACACCTTC
TRBJ1-2 - TRBV19 TRBD1 CASSTNSVTQGPDGYTF TGTGCCAGTAGTACTAATTCCGTGACACAGGGGCCCGATGGCTACACCTTC
TRBJ1-1 - TRBV10-3 - CAIRGPPGALSGTEAFF TGTGCCATCAGGGGCCCCCCAGGGGCCCTTAGCGGCACTGAAGCTTTCTTT
TRBJ1-3 - TRBV23-1 - CASSEWRRSSGNTIYF TGCGCCAGCAGTGAGTGGAGGAGAAGCTCTGGAAACACCATATATTTT
TRBJ1-2 once TRBV19 - CASGQNYGYTF TGTGCCAGTGGCCAGAACTATGGCTACACCTTC
TRBJ1-2 once TRBV6-5 - CASSYIGGTANYGYTF TGTGCCAGCAGTTATATAGGAGGAACAGCTAACTATGGCTACACCTTC
TRBJ1-1 - TRBV27 TRBD1 CASSLLWPPGGGKRAEAFF TGTGCCAGCAGTTTATTGTGGCCTCCAGGGGGCGGCAAAAGAGCTGAAGCTTTCTTT
TRBJ2-7 - TRBV18 - CASSPSQGINYEQYF TGTGCCAGCTCACCATCACAGGGAATTAACTACGAGCAGTACTTC
TRBJ1-2 - TRBV6-4 TRBD1 CASRGGGGYTF TGTGCGAGCAGGGGGGGAGGCGGCTACACCTTC
TRBJ1-1 - TRBV27 TRBD1 CASSPRDRRNTEAFF TGTGCCAGCAGTCCCCGGGACAGAAGGAACACTGAAGCTTTCTTT
TRBJ1-2 once TRBV7-3 TRBD1 CASSPQGSGYYGYTF TGTGCCAGCAGCCCACAGGGGAGCGGCTACTATGGCTACACCTTC
TRBJ1-2 - TRBV27 - CASSPRGQTNYGYTF TGTGCCAGCAGTCCTCGCGGACAGACTAACTATGGCTACACCTTC
TRBJ1-2 - TRBV4-2 - CASSQEKTGPLYGYTF TGTGCCAGCAGCCAAGAAAAGACAGGCCCTCTCTATGGCTACACCTTC
TRBJ2-2 - TRBV5-4 TRBD1 CASSLADRDTGELFF TGTGCCAGCAGCTTGGCGGACAGGGACACCGGGGAGCTGTTTTTT
TRBJ2-3 - TRBV5-1 TRBD2 CASSPRTSGGPSTDTQYF TGCGCCAGCAGCCCCCGGACTAGCGGGGGGCCTAGCACAGATACGCAGTATTTT
TRBJ2-6 once TRBV7-2 - CASRPQSSGANVLTF TGTGCCAGCAGGCCTCAGTCCTCTGGGGCCAACGTCCTGACTTTC
TRBJ2-1 - TRBV5-4 TRBD1 CASRNRDRGNNEQFF TGTGCCAGCAGGAACCGGGACAGGGGAAACAATGAGCAGTTCTTC
TRBJ2-7 once TRBV7-3 TRBD1 CASSLMGTGLSEQYF TGTGCCAGCAGCTTAATGGGGACAGGGCTTTCCGAGCAGTACTTC
TRBJ1-1 - TRBV19 TRBD1 CASRDRGRAFF TGTGCCAGTCGGGACAGGGGGAGAGCTTTCTTT